This TCR beta chain derives from a study of blood T cell repertoires in COVID-19. At the level of the study: Material from acute and convalescent COVID-19 was sourced from the United States, Italy and Spain. T cells, B-cell-depleted T cells, or PBMCs supplied cDNA or gDNA.

As originally analysed: Estimation of nucleated cell counts was performed using reference gene primer amplification. Data came from immunoSEQ multiplex PCR; TCRdb stores just in-frame clones and leaves some out. The DNA was the basis for D and trimming; V, J and clone size are from that table. The data show around 210,000 clones, about 90% seen once. The source of this sequence is a man aged 18 to 30 with active or convalescent COVID-19. Sequenced input: peripheral blood.

CDR3 protein: CASSIVEGVDEQFF. In nucleotides, the CDR3 is TGTGCCAGTAGTATAGTAGAGGGGGTGGATGAGCAGTTCTTC. J is TRBJ2-1 and V is TRBV19, with D maybe TRBD1 (6 bases). With 1 base removed from V and 8 bases from J, the gap between germline ends came to 12 bases. The CDR3 sequence is 14 residues long. Germline CDR1 and CDR2: LNHDA and SQIVND (reference sequence).